These T cell receptor beta chains were read from a single sample in a study of blood T cell repertoires in COVID-19. Using immunoSEQ multiplex PCR, the repertoire was profiled, and TCRdb retains in-frame clones only, with some absent. The profile shows 70,000 to 80,000 clones, over 70% of them singletons. Sequenced input: peripheral blood. The receptor set was obtained from a human donor in a cohort sampled during active COVID-19. CDR3s include the opening cysteine and the closing phenylalanine or tryptophan. A D gene is named only where the DNA matches it firmly. Not all rows give a size; the values are once, few, many and, for expanded clones, a class.

NA	TRBJ1-6	TRBV6-5	NA	TGTGCCAGCAGCCGGGGGGGAAATTCACCCCTCCACTTT	CASSRGGNSPLHF
NA	TRBJ2-1	TRBV7-3	TRBD1	TGTGCCAGCAGCACCGGGACAGGGGGCTACAATGAGCAGTTCTTC	CASSTGTGGYNEQFF
NA	TRBJ2-5	TRBV30	TRBD1	TGTGCCTGGAGTGATGGGACAGGGTGGGAGACCCAGTACTTC	CAWSDGTGWETQYF
few	TRBJ1-2	TRBV11-2	NA	TGTGCCAGCAGCTTAGAGGGCCGAGGCTACACCTTC	CASSLEGRGYTF
few	TRBJ2-2	TRBV7-9	TRBD1	TGTGCCAGCAGCTTCAAGCAGGGGGCGAACGGGGAGCTGTTTTTT	CASSFKQGANGELFF
NA	TRBJ1-2	TRBV13	TRBD1	TGTGCCAGCAGCCGGGACAGCAACCCTAACTATGGCTACACCTTC	CASSRDSNPNYGYTF
NA	TRBJ2-1	TRBV6-2/TRBV6-3	NA	TGTGCCAGCAGCCGATTAGGGGGGCACAGGGGCAATGAGCAGTTCTTC	CASSRLGGHRGNEQFF
once	TRBJ2-1	TRBV11-2	TRBD2	TGTGCCAGCAGCTTAGGGCTAGCGGGGGGGTCCGGGAATGAGCAGTTCTTC	CASSLGLAGGSGNEQFF
NA	TRBJ2-3	TRBV9	NA	TGTGCCAGCAGCGTAGCGGAGACCCTCGGCCCGCCAGATACGCAGTATTTT	CASSVAETLGPPDTQYF
NA	TRBJ2-7	TRBV5-1	TRBD2	TGCGCCAGCAGCACCGGCGGCGGGGGGCTCGCCGAGCAGTACTTC	CASSTGGGGLAEQYF
NA	TRBJ1-5	TRBV7-2	TRBD1	TGTGCCAGCAGCTTCAGGACAGGTTATCAGCCCCAGCATTTT	CASSFRTGYQPQHF
NA	TRBJ2-1	TRBV14	NA	TGTGCCAGCAGCCAAGCACGGGTCCTATCCCATGAGCAGTTCTTC	CASSQARVLSHEQFF
NA	TRBJ1-2	TRBV6-5	NA	TGTGCCAGCAGTTCGGACACCTATGGCTACACCTTC	CASSSDTYGYTF
NA	TRBJ2-7	TRBV20-1	NA	TGCAGTGCCCACGGGTCCTACGAGCAGTACTTC	CSAHGSYEQYF
NA	TRBJ2-7	TRBV21-1	NA	TGTGCCAGCAGCGTAATTACAGGGGGCCCCCACAGTGGCGAGCAGTACTTC	CASSVITGGPHSGEQYF
NA	TRBJ1-5	TRBV4-1	TRBD1	TGCGCCAGCAGCCAAGGGACCGGGACAGGGGACTTCAATCAGCCCCAGCATTTT	CASSQGTGTGDFNQPQHF
NA	TRBJ2-5	TRBV5-4	TRBD1	TGTGCCAGCAGCCGACAAACAGGGGGCTTGGAGACCCAGTACTTC	CASSRQTGGLETQYF
NA	TRBJ1-2	TRBV5-4	TRBD1	TGTGCCAGCAGCACACCGGGACAGGGGTCTGGCTACACCTTC	CASSTPGQGSGYTF
NA	TRBJ2-4	TRBV7-3	NA	TGTGCCAGCAGCTTAACGGTGGGTATGGGACACCTTTCTTTAGCCAAAAACATTCAGTACTTC	CASSLTVGMGHLSLAKNIQYF
NA	TRBJ1-1	TRBV21-1	NA	TGTGCCAGCAGACTTCGGGACAGGTGTTCCCTGAACACTGAAGCTTTCTTT	CASRLRDRCSLNTEAFF
NA	TRBJ1-4	TRBV7-2	TRBD1	TGTGCCAGCAGGGCCCGGGACAGTAATGAAAAACTGTTTTTT	CASRARDSNEKLFF
NA	TRBJ2-2	TRBV11-3	NA	TGTGCCAGCAGCTTACGGAACACCGGGGAGCTGTTTTTT	CASSLRNTGELFF
NA	TRBJ1-2	TRBV5-1	NA	TGCGCCAGCAGCTTGCCCCAGGGCAACTATGGCTACACCTTC	CASSLPQGNYGYTF
NA	TRBJ2-1	TRBV5-1	NA	TGCGCCAGCCGACAGACATCAGGGTTTAATGAGCAGTTCTTC	CASRQTSGFNEQFF
NA	TRBJ2-3	TRBV4-3	NA	TGCGCCAGCAGCCAACTCTCGGACTTCGACCTTGGGACGCAGTATTTT	CASSQLSDFDLGTQYF